This T cell receptor beta chain was sequenced for a study of shared clonotypes between healthy human individuals. Method: immunoSEQ multiplex PCR; TCRdb's copy keeps in-frame clones and lacks some. The table has some 690,000 clones, around 91% seen once. The CDR3 consists of 11 residues. In germline, CDR1 is MNHEY, CDR2 SVGAGI. V dropped 5 bases and J dropped 1 base, with 2 bases sitting between them. Sequenced sample: memory CD8+ T cells from PBMCs. Regarding subset: CD45RO+ cells pooled with CCR7-negative TemRA cells. The chain carries TRBV6-5 and TRBJ1-1; no definite D call. The TCR comes from a young man in good health. Some clones in this sample may be carry-over from other donors' samples. The CDR3: CASSTNTEAFF. The CDR3 DNA reads as TGTGCCAGCAGTACGAACACTGAAGCTTTCTTT.